This record concerns one T cell receptor (beta chain) sequence. This clonotype was counted many times. There is no known antigen for this receptor. One base away there is no much larger clone; base qualities are not given. The sample comes from a study of chronic HIV infection and antiretroviral therapy (dated by TCRdb to about 2015). Library construction relied on 5' RACE. Sequencing instrument: Illumina MiSeq. The public sequencing data were trimmed at Q25 with fastp and processed into clonotypes with MiXCR by TCRdb, which kept only in-frame beta chains. When rows share a CDR3 protein, they turn into one entry using the most common DNA and genes. Present in this sample are around 30,000 distinct CDR3 sequences, about 8.6% of which were seen just once. Over 2% of the sample rests with the top ten. This TCR came from an adult who had HIV and had not received antiretroviral therapy, or was an uninfected healthy control (not recorded which). The specimen sequenced was peripheral blood.

The CDR3 region: CASSFQGPLSYGYTF. In nucleotide form, the sequence is TGTGCCAGCAGTTTCCAGGGTCCCCTATCCTATGGCTACACCTTC. The chain joins TRBV27 to TRBJ1-2, with TRBD1 perhaps the D gene, on 5 matching bases. V and J are truncated by 3 bases and 4 bases respectively, leaving an intervening sequence of 15 bases. The CDR1 and CDR2 encoded by the germline V gene (reference sequence) are MNHEY and SMNVEV. Counted from cysteine to phenylalanine, this CDR3 has 15 amino acids. The DNA shown is the 45-base CDR3, in frame from base 1.